The rows below give T cell receptor beta chains drawn from one sample of a study of blood T cell repertoires in COVID-19. Some clones are missing from TCRdb's copy, which holds only in-frame ones; the method was immunoSEQ multiplex PCR. This sample has roughly 200,000 clones, with around 89% found just once. The sample was peripheral blood. Receptors were obtained from a man aged 35 to 55 with active or convalescent COVID-19. Each CDR3 is given with its conserved first and last residue. The order of the fields is CDR3 DNA, CDR3 protein, J gene, CDR3 length, D gene, V gene, clone size. D genes are given only for firm matches. Some rows have no size entry. The others give once, few or many, or a class for an expanded clone.

CDR3nt: TGTGCCAGCAAGCCTCCGGGAACAGGGGGTCTCACTGAAGCTTTCTTT
CDR3aa: CASKPPGTGGLTEAFF
j_gene: TRBJ1-1
len: 16
d_gene: TRBD1
v_gene: TRBV28
abundance: NA

CDR3nt: TGTGCCAGCAGTGAATTAGCGGGGGGCTGGTACAATGAGCAGTTCTTC
CDR3aa: CASSELAGGWYNEQFF
j_gene: TRBJ2-1
len: 16
d_gene: TRBD2
v_gene: TRBV2
abundance: NA

CDR3nt: TGTGCCACCAGCACGGGGACAGGGAGGTCCTACGAGCAGTACTTC
CDR3aa: CATSTGTGRSYEQYF
j_gene: TRBJ2-7
len: 15
d_gene: TRBD1
v_gene: TRBV15
abundance: NA

CDR3nt: TGTGCCAGCAGCTTGGAATGGGGACAGGGCGGAGAGACCCAGTACTTC
CDR3aa: CASSLEWGQGGETQYF
j_gene: TRBJ2-5
len: 16
d_gene: TRBD1
v_gene: TRBV5-8
abundance: NA

CDR3nt: TGTGCCAGCAGCTTAGGATCCGGGAAGAACACTGAAGCTTTCTTT
CDR3aa: CASSLGSGKNTEAFF
j_gene: TRBJ1-1
len: 15
d_gene: NA
v_gene: TRBV11-2
abundance: NA

CDR3nt: TGTGCCAGCTCAGGACTCCTGCGTCAGGGAGGCACCGGGGAGCTGTTTTTT
CDR3aa: CASSGLLRQGGTGELFF
j_gene: TRBJ2-2
len: 17
d_gene: NA
v_gene: TRBV18
abundance: NA

CDR3nt: TGTGCCAGCACCCAATACTACAGGGTGAACACTGAAGCTTTCTTT
CDR3aa: CASTQYYRVNTEAFF
j_gene: TRBJ1-1
len: 15
d_gene: NA
v_gene: TRBV5-8
abundance: NA

CDR3nt: TGTGCCAGCAGTTACCCGGGACAGGGGTCCTTTATAGATACGCAGTATTTT
CDR3aa: CASSYPGQGSFIDTQYF
j_gene: TRBJ2-3
len: 17
d_gene: TRBD1
v_gene: TRBV28
abundance: NA

CDR3nt: TGCGCCAGCAAGACAGATAACACCAACTATGGCTACACCTTC
CDR3aa: CASKTDNTNYGYTF
j_gene: TRBJ1-2
len: 14
d_gene: NA
v_gene: TRBV5-1
abundance: NA

CDR3nt: TGTGCCAGCAGCCCCACGGTTTACAGGGACTATGGCTACACCTTC
CDR3aa: CASSPTVYRDYGYTF
j_gene: TRBJ1-2
len: 15
d_gene: NA
v_gene: TRBV7-9
abundance: NA

CDR3nt: TGCGCCAGCAGCGGTCAGGGGGGCTCCTACGAGCAGTACTTC
CDR3aa: CASSGQGGSYEQYF
j_gene: TRBJ2-7
len: 14
d_gene: NA
v_gene: TRBV5-1
abundance: NA

CDR3nt: TGTGCCAGCAGTTCCTCCCGGGGGGAGACCCAGTACTTC
CDR3aa: CASSSSRGETQYF
j_gene: TRBJ2-5
len: 13
d_gene: NA
v_gene: TRBV11-3
abundance: NA

CDR3nt: TGCGCCAGCAGCTCGCAACCGGGAAGGTGGGAAAAACTGTTTTTT
CDR3aa: CASSSQPGRWEKLFF
j_gene: TRBJ1-4
len: 15
d_gene: NA
v_gene: TRBV4-1
abundance: NA

CDR3nt: TGTGCCAGCAGCTCGGGACAGGGGTATTCGGACATTCAGTACTTC
CDR3aa: CASSSGQGYSDIQYF
j_gene: TRBJ2-4
len: 15
d_gene: TRBD1
v_gene: TRBV7-9
abundance: NA

CDR3nt: TGTGCCAGTAGGCACGGACAGGGGTCCCTTCCCCTCCACTTT
CDR3aa: CASRHGQGSLPLHF
j_gene: TRBJ1-6
len: 14
d_gene: TRBD1
v_gene: TRBV19
abundance: NA

CDR3nt: TGTGCCAGCAGCTTCGGGGGTGTGTACGAGCAGTACTTC
CDR3aa: CASSFGGVYEQYF
j_gene: TRBJ2-7
len: 13
d_gene: NA
v_gene: TRBV11-2
abundance: few

CDR3nt: TGTGCCAGTAGTATGGGCAGGAACACTGAAGCTTTCTTT
CDR3aa: CASSMGRNTEAFF
j_gene: TRBJ1-1
len: 13
d_gene: NA
v_gene: TRBV19
abundance: NA

CDR3nt: TGTGCCAGTAGTATAGAGGGGGGGAGGCGGAGCACAGATACGCAGTATTTT
CDR3aa: CASSIEGGRRSTDTQYF
j_gene: TRBJ2-3
len: 17
d_gene: TRBD2
v_gene: TRBV19
abundance: NA

CDR3nt: TGTGCCTGGAGGACCCAGGGGGGCGGCTACGAGCAGTACTTC
CDR3aa: CAWRTQGGGYEQYF
j_gene: TRBJ2-7
len: 14
d_gene: NA
v_gene: TRBV30
abundance: once

CDR3nt: TGTGCCAGCAGCTTAGCCCCAGCGGGAAACACCATATATTTT
CDR3aa: CASSLAPAGNTIYF
j_gene: TRBJ1-3
len: 14
d_gene: NA
v_gene: TRBV7-2
abundance: few

CDR3nt: TGTGCCAGCAGCTTCTCGTGGCAGGGGGACGCTGAAGCTTTCTTT
CDR3aa: CASSFSWQGDAEAFF
j_gene: TRBJ1-1
len: 15
d_gene: TRBD1
v_gene: TRBV11-2
abundance: few

CDR3nt: TGTGCCAGCTCACCAAGGACAGGGGCCCGCTACGAGCAGTACTTC
CDR3aa: CASSPRTGARYEQYF
j_gene: TRBJ2-7
len: 15
d_gene: TRBD1
v_gene: TRBV18
abundance: NA

CDR3nt: TGTGCCAGCAGCTTCAGACAGGACTATAATTCACCCCTCCACTTT
CDR3aa: CASSFRQDYNSPLHF
j_gene: TRBJ1-6
len: 15
d_gene: NA
v_gene: TRBV7-8
abundance: NA

CDR3nt: TGTGCCAGCAGCTTAGGACAGGGGCCACCCGCCGAGCAGTACTTC
CDR3aa: CASSLGQGPPAEQYF
j_gene: TRBJ2-7
len: 15
d_gene: TRBD1
v_gene: TRBV11-2
abundance: NA

CDR3nt: TGTGCTAGTGGTCCAGGGGACCGGGAGACCCAGTACTTC
CDR3aa: CASGPGDRETQYF
j_gene: TRBJ2-5
len: 13
d_gene: NA
v_gene: TRBV12-5
abundance: NA

CDR3nt: TGTGCCAGCAGTGAATACATTGAGAACACTGAAGCTTTCTTT
CDR3aa: CASSEYIENTEAFF
j_gene: TRBJ1-1
len: 14
d_gene: NA
v_gene: TRBV6-1
abundance: NA

CDR3nt: TGTGCCATCAGTGACCCTACAGGGGGCACTGAAGCTTTCTTT
CDR3aa: CAISDPTGGTEAFF
j_gene: TRBJ1-1
len: 14
d_gene: TRBD1
v_gene: TRBV10-3
abundance: few